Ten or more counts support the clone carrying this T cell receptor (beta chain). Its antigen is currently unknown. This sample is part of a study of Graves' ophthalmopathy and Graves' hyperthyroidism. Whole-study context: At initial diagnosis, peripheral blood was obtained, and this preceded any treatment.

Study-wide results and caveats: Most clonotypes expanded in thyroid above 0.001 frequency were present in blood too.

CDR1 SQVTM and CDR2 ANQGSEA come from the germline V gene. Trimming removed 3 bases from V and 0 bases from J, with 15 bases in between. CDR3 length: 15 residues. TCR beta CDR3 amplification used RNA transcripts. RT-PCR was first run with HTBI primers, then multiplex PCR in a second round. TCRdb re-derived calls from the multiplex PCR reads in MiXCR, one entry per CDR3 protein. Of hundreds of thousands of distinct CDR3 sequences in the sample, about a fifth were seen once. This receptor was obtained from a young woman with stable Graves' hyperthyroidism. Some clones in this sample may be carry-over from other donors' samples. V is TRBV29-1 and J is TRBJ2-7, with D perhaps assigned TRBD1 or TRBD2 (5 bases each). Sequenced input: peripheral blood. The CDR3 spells CSVEGTERSSYEQYF. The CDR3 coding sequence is TGCAGCGTTGAGGGGACCGAGCGGAGCTCCTACGAGCAGTACTTC.